The clone carrying this TCR beta chain occurred a few times. The CDR3 consists of 14 residues. The V end was cut by 6 bases, the J end by 0 bases, with 12 bases between. Germline CDR1 MGHRA, CDR2 YSYEKL. As originally analysed: By means of reference gene primer amplification, nucleated cell counts were estimated. Profiling relied on immunoSEQ multiplex PCR, and the TCRdb table lists in-frame clones only, not all of them. D and trimming come from the DNA, and the V and J calls and clone size come from that table. The table shows fewer than 250,000 clones, with about 83% occurring only once. This record comes from a study of blood T cell repertoires in COVID-19. On the study more broadly: The origin of the acute and convalescent COVID-19 samples was the United States, Italy and Spain.

This clonotype originated in a woman between 50 and 59 years old with acute or convalescent COVID-19. The chain recombines TRBV4-1 with TRBJ2-7; D gene uncertain. Sequencing used peripheral blood. The CDR3 region has the DNA TGCGCCAGCAGTAAGGAACTAAGCTCCTACGAGCAGTACTTC. Residues: CASSKELSSYEQYF.